This T cell receptor (beta chain) comes out of a study of cytomegalovirus exposure and HLA in healthy donors. PCR employed 60 Vbeta and 13 Jbeta primers. Clones were sequenced by immunoSEQ multiplex PCR, and TCRdb holds only the in-frame ones, with some missing. Its table records tens of thousands of clones. Comment on this clone: Its antigen is not identified.

Broader study findings: In vitro experiments confirmed that three CMV-associated chains were specific for CMV antigens. In a later analysis, V- and J-gene trimming of beta chains associated with a DCLRE1C missense variant, replicated independently.

This receptor was taken from a man between 45 and 60 years old in good health and CMV-seronegative. Sequenced input: PBMCs.

This CDR3 reads CASSDTGQYNSPLHF. CDR3 bases: TGTGCCAGCAGTGATACGGGACAATATAATTCACCCCTCCACTTT. The rearrangement links TRBV6-1 to TRBJ1-6; TRBD1 might be the D (6 bases). CDR3 length: 15 residues. The germline V and J ends were trimmed by 3 bases and 4 bases, with 10 bases remaining between them. The V gene's germline CDR1 is MNHNS and CDR2 SASEGT.